This paragraph covers one TCR beta chain sequence. The data belong to a study of blood T cell repertoires in COVID-19. Under the authors' procedure: Amplified reference gene primers provided the basis for estimating nucleated cell counts. Repertoires were generated with immunoSEQ multiplex PCR, while TCRdb's copy carries only in-frame clones and drops some. The V and J calls and clone size are taken from that table; D and trimming were inferred from the DNA. The repertoire has more than 200,000 clones, approximately 91% of them found once; the top ten carry 0.72%. With V trimmed by 3 bases and J by 4 bases, 10 bases remained unmatched. The germline V gene encodes CDR1 SEHNR and CDR2 FQNEAQ (reference sequence). The CDR3 totals 16 residues.

J is TRBJ2-3 and V is TRBV7-9, with 7 bases matching TRBD1. This TCR came from a man aged 35-49 years with acute or convalescent COVID-19. Sequenced material: peripheral blood. DNA of the CDR3: TGTGCCAGCAGCTTGTACCGGGACAGTTTCGCAGATACGCAGTATTTT. Translated, it gives CASSLYRDSFADTQYF.